The rows below give T cell receptor beta chains drawn from one sample of a study of identical twins. Each CDR3 protein is one row after TCRdb ran MiXCR on the 5' RACE reads. The sample has roughly 750,000 distinct CDR3 sequences; 21% are singletons. These data also formed part of another study, on T cells expressing NK-cell markers.

Sample: PBMCs. Receptors were obtained from a woman between 18 and 30 years old in good health. Both conserved end residues are part of each CDR3. A D gene is named only where the DNA matches it firmly. Some rows have no size entry. The others give once, few or many, or a class for an expanded clone.

size: many
J: TRBJ2-1
D: .
V: TRBV29-1
CDR3: CSARKPSATYNEQFF
DNA: TGCAGCGCCCGGAAGCCTAGCGCCACATACAATGAGCAGTTCTTC

size: few
J: TRBJ2-1
D: TRBD2
V: TRBV20-1
CDR3: CSAFPPGLAVSYNEQFF
DNA: TGCAGTGCTTTCCCCCCGGGACTAGCGGTCTCCTACAATGAGCAGTTCTTC

size: few
J: TRBJ2-7
D: TRBD1
V: TRBV5-1
CDR3: CASSLVTGDFNEQYF
DNA: TGCGCCAGCAGCTTGGTGACAGGGGACTTTAACGAGCAGTACTTC

size: few
J: TRBJ2-5
D: .
V: TRBV7-3
CDR3: CASSPFSGQETQYF
DNA: TGTGCCAGCAGCCCCTTTTCCGGCCAAGAGACCCAGTACTTC

size: .
J: TRBJ1-4
D: .
V: TRBV7-9
CDR3: CASSPTSSLELFF
DNA: TGTGCCAGCAGTCCGACGAGTTCCCTAGAATTGTTTTTT

size: .
J: TRBJ1-2
D: .
V: TRBV5-6
CDR3: CASSLFMGPVYPFNYGYTF
DNA: TGTGCCAGCAGCTTGTTCATGGGGCCCGTCTACCCCTTTAACTATGGCTACACCTTC

size: .
J: TRBJ2-5
D: .
V: TRBV20-1
CDR3: CSARDRGSGAQETQYF
DNA: TGCAGTGCTAGAGATCGAGGATCGGGAGCTCAAGAGACCCAGTACTTC

size: few
J: TRBJ2-5
D: .
V: TRBV6-1
CDR3: CASSVQAHQETQYF
DNA: TGTGCCAGCAGCGTGCAGGCGCATCAAGAGACCCAGTACTTC

size: .
J: TRBJ1-6
D: .
V: TRBV15
CDR3: CATSFGGQNSPLHF
DNA: TGTGCCACCAGCTTCGGGGGGCAGAATTCACCCCTCCACTTT

size: few
J: TRBJ2-7
D: .
V: TRBV10-3
CDR3: CAIKGPGTYEQYF
DNA: TGTGCCATCAAGGGGCCAGGGACTTACGAGCAGTACTTC

size: few
J: TRBJ2-1
D: TRBD2
V: TRBV12-3/TRBV12-4
CDR3: CASRRNLLAGEFSNEQFF
DNA: TGTGCCAGCAGACGCAACTTACTAGCGGGAGAGTTCAGTAATGAGCAGTTCTTC

size: few
J: TRBJ2-1
D: TRBD2
V: TRBV10-1
CDR3: CASSEGLAGKTEQFF
DNA: TGCGCCAGCAGTGAGGGACTAGCGGGGAAGACCGAGCAGTTCTTC

size: few
J: TRBJ1-1
D: .
V: TRBV5-1
CDR3: CASSLLGERTEAFF
DNA: TGCGCCAGCAGCTTGCTTGGTGAGCGAACTGAAGCTTTCTTT

size: many
J: TRBJ1-1
D: .
V: TRBV7-9
CDR3: CASSGGTEAFF
DNA: TGTGCCAGCAGCGGGGGCACTGAAGCTTTCTTT

size: few
J: TRBJ2-5
D: .
V: TRBV29-1
CDR3: CSCDPGLEETQYF
DNA: TGCAGCTGTGATCCGGGACTTGAAGAGACCCAGTACTTC

size: few
J: TRBJ2-1
D: TRBD2
V: TRBV20-1
CDR3: CSAPAGGKWNEQFF
DNA: TGCAGTGCCCCAGCGGGGGGGAAGTGGAATGAGCAGTTCTTC

size: .
J: TRBJ2-5
D: .
V: TRBV19
CDR3: CASKGLTETQYF
DNA: TGTGCCAGTAAGGGCTTGACGGAGACCCAGTACTTC

size: many
J: TRBJ2-3
D: TRBD2
V: TRBV10-3
CDR3: CAISGRAPTDTQYF
DNA: TGTGCCATCAGCGGGAGGGCCCCCACAGATACGCAGTATTTT

size: few
J: TRBJ2-7
D: TRBD2
V: TRBV4-3
CDR3: CASSPTSGIYYEQYF
DNA: TGCGCCAGCAGTCCTACTAGCGGGATTTACTACGAGCAGTACTTC

size: .
J: TRBJ2-5
D: .
V: TRBV7-7
CDR3: CASSLPGVQTQYF
DNA: TGTGCCAGCAGCTTACCAGGTGTCCAGACCCAGTACTTC

size: few
J: TRBJ1-1
D: .
V: TRBV12-3/TRBV12-4
CDR3: CASRGTWGGTEAFF
DNA: TGTGCCAGCAGGGGGACGTGGGGGGGCACTGAAGCTTTCTTT

size: many
J: TRBJ2-3
D: TRBD2
V: TRBV7-2
CDR3: CASSPPGGAGDTQYF
DNA: TGTGCCAGCAGCCCCCCCGGGGGGGCCGGAGATACGCAGTATTTT

size: .
J: TRBJ2-7
D: TRBD1
V: TRBV20-1
CDR3: CSASPYDGTEYEQYF
DNA: TGCAGTGCTAGTCCCTATGACGGGACAGAATACGAGCAGTACTTC